Sequencing of this T cell receptor (beta chain) was carried out in a study of blood T cells in healthy people across ages. Study as a whole: Through template switching, about one barcoded beta molecule was captured per two T cells, as measured in model experiments. Points from the study as a whole: The study lacked donor CMV status, which possibly confounded expanded clonotype changes.

Every donor contributed approximately 10 milliliters of peripheral blood by blood draw. The CDR3 totals 15 residues. V was cut by 5 bases and J by 0 bases, with 11 bases left in between. CDR1 and CDR2 from the germline V gene are MDHEN and SYDVKM. A sample-barcoded 5' primer and a J-beta primer mix were used in a second PCR of roughly 6 to 11 cycles. A single record per CDR3 protein comes from TCRdb applying MiXCR to the 5' RACE reads. The sample includes approximately 290,000 distinct CDR3 sequences, 25% to 30% of them seen just once. Of note for this clonotype: Its antigen is not known.

Sequencing was done on a sample of blood. The chain uses TRBV28 and TRBJ1-5; possibly TRBD1 for D (6 bases). The sequence was collected from a woman between 70 and 85 years old in good health. Here the CDR3 DNA reads TGTGCCAGCAGTGGGGGGCTACATAGCAATCAGCCCCAGCATTTT. It yields the protein CASSGGLHSNQPQHF.